This TCR beta chain is drawn from a study of T cells in Graves' hyperthyroidism and ophthalmopathy. This clonotype turned up a few times. Aged 18 to 65, the patients had hyperthyroidism that was newly diagnosed and had lasted under 2 months. Patients with uncontrolled infections, other autoimmune diseases, pregnancy or lactation were excluded. What was amplified from RNA transcripts were TCR beta CDR3 regions. The primer set for the first-round RT-PCR of the TCR CDR3 was HTBI. TCRdb fed the multiplex PCR reads into MiXCR, producing one record per CDR3 protein. The repertoire holds around 450,000 distinct CDR3 sequences, with about a sixth as singletons. V was trimmed by 0 bases and J by 5 bases, leaving 16 bases between them. Germline CDR1 reads LNHDA; CDR2 reads SQIVND (reference sequence). This CDR3 contains 16 residues.

V and J are TRBV19 and TRBJ2-5, with a possible D match to TRBD1 (6 bases). Sample: blood. This receptor was obtained from a woman between 18 and 29 years old with Graves' hyperthyroidism. The CDR3 protein is CASSIERAGAGETQYF. CDR3 nucleotide sequence: TGTGCCAGTAGTATAGAACGCGCAGGGGCAGGGGAGACCCAGTACTTC. The whole variable domain, filled in from reference TRBV19 and TRBJ2-5, reads DGGITQSPKYLFRKEGQNVTLSCEQNLNHDAMYWYRQDPGQGLRLIYYSQIVNDFQKGDIAEGYSVSREKKESFPLTVTSAQKNPTAFYLCASSIERAGAGETQYFGPGTRLLVL.